This entry is about one T cell receptor beta chain. The entry originates in a study of blood T cell repertoires in COVID-19. Study details: Samples came from the United States, Italy and Spain, spanning acute and convalescent COVID-19. From T cells, B-cell-depleted T cells, or PBMCs came the material, which was cDNA or gDNA.

Germline CDR1 reads WSHSY; CDR2 reads SAAADI. The CDR3 consists of 14 residues. The ends were cut back, 3 bases at V and 6 bases at J, with 14 bases in the middle. Original handling: Amplified reference gene primers provided the basis for estimating nucleated cell counts. Measured with immunoSEQ multiplex PCR; TCRdb has only the in-frame clones, and not every one. V and J calls and clone size come straight from that table; D and trimming were deduced from the DNA. The table has about 120,000 clones, 85% to 90% seen once; the top ten hold around 8%. Sequencing was carried out using peripheral blood. The V gene is TRBV10-2, the J gene TRBJ1-1; TRBD1 might be the D (6 bases). The TCR comes from a man aged 65 to 85 who had recovered from COVID-19. The CDR3 region is CASSDIQGGAEAFF. The CDR3 DNA sequence: TGCGCCAGCAGTGATATACAGGGTGGCGCTGAAGCTTTCTTT.